A selection of T cell receptor beta chains follows, all from one sample in a study of control samples from healthy donors and cancer patients. This table comes from immunoSEQ multiplex PCR, and its TCRdb copy is limited to in-frame clones, with some not included. The sample yields approximately 150,000 clones, about 91% seen once. The sample consisted of blood. Source of these receptors: a man aged 18 to 35 in good health. Each CDR3 is given with its conserved first and last residue. A D gene is named only where the DNA matches it firmly. Where a row states a size, it is once, few, many or the class of an expanded clone; other rows omit it.

V: TRBV7-3
J: TRBJ1-1
size: NA
D: NA
DNA: TGTGCCAGCAGCCATCAGGGTAACACTGAAGCTTTCTTT
CDR3: CASSHQGNTEAFF

V: TRBV28
J: TRBJ2-4
size: NA
D: NA
DNA: TGTGCCAGCAGTTTTACAGGGCGGGGAAACATTCAGTACTTC
CDR3: CASSFTGRGNIQYF

V: TRBV28
J: TRBJ2-7
size: once
D: NA
DNA: TGTGCCAGCAGTTTCTCAGGGTACGAGCAGTACTTC
CDR3: CASSFSGYEQYF

V: TRBV27
J: TRBJ1-1
size: NA
D: NA
DNA: TGTGCCAGCAGTTCCCAGGGTGAAACTGAAGCTTTCTTT
CDR3: CASSSQGETEAFF

V: TRBV19
J: TRBJ1-1
size: NA
D: NA
DNA: TGTGCCAGTAGTACAGGTTCGGGAAACACTGAAGCTTTCTTT
CDR3: CASSTGSGNTEAFF

V: TRBV6-2/TRBV6-3
J: TRBJ2-3
size: NA
D: NA
DNA: TGTGCCAGCAGTTATGGCCCACAGGCTAGCACAGATACGCAGTATTTT
CDR3: CASSYGPQASTDTQYF

V: TRBV2
J: TRBJ1-1
size: NA
D: NA
DNA: TGTGCCAGCAGTCTACTTCGGACTGAAGCTTTCTTT
CDR3: CASSLLRTEAFF

V: TRBV21-1
J: TRBJ2-5
size: NA
D: NA
DNA: TGTGCCAGCAGCAAAACCTCACCCCGGACAAAGGGAGAGACCCAGTACTTC
CDR3: CASSKTSPRTKGETQYF

V: TRBV28
J: TRBJ2-3
size: NA
D: NA
DNA: TGTGCCAGCAGTTTAGCCGGTCAGGGCCAAAGAGATACGCAGTATTTT
CDR3: CASSLAGQGQRDTQYF

V: TRBV6-6
J: TRBJ2-7
size: NA
D: NA
DNA: TGTGCCAGCAGCTCCCGGGACGAGCAGTACTTC
CDR3: CASSSRDEQYF

V: TRBV19
J: TRBJ2-5
size: NA
D: NA
DNA: TGTGCCAGTAGTGGGCGGACTAAAGAGACCCAGTACTTC
CDR3: CASSGRTKETQYF

V: TRBV6-1
J: TRBJ1-5
size: NA
D: NA
DNA: TGTGCCAGCAGTGACCCTTCCGGGGAGGTGGTTAATCAGCCCCAGCATTTT
CDR3: CASSDPSGEVVNQPQHF

V: TRBV19
J: TRBJ2-1
size: NA
D: NA
DNA: TGTGCCAGTAGTTTCGGACGGGCCCTCAATGAGCAGTTCTTC
CDR3: CASSFGRALNEQFF

V: TRBV9
J: TRBJ2-1
size: NA
D: NA
DNA: TGTGCCAGCAGCGTAGCCGTGGATGAGCAGTTCTTC
CDR3: CASSVAVDEQFF

V: TRBV7-9
J: TRBJ1-5
size: NA
D: NA
DNA: TGTGCCAGCAGCCGCCGGGGGCATCAGCCCCAGCATTTT
CDR3: CASSRRGHQPQHF

V: TRBV4-3
J: TRBJ2-3
size: NA
D: TRBD1
DNA: TGCGCCAGCAGCCACCCAGGGGGATTGGGGGGCACAGATACGCAGTATTTT
CDR3: CASSHPGGLGGTDTQYF

V: TRBV15
J: TRBJ2-7
size: few
D: NA
DNA: TGTGCCACCAGCAGTTCCTCAGGGTGGTCCTACGAGCAGTACTTC
CDR3: CATSSSSGWSYEQYF

V: TRBV5-8
J: TRBJ1-5
size: few
D: TRBD1
DNA: TGTGCCAGCAGAGCCGGGACAGGGGTCAATCAGCCCCAGCATTTT
CDR3: CASRAGTGVNQPQHF

V: TRBV6-2/TRBV6-3
J: TRBJ1-1
size: few
D: NA
DNA: TGTGCCAGCAGTTACTCGACAGTATTGCCTGAAGCTTTCTTT
CDR3: CASSYSTVLPEAFF

V: TRBV10-1
J: TRBJ2-7
size: few
D: TRBD2
DNA: TGCGCCAGCAGTGTCGAGCTGGGGGGGAGGGAGCAGTACTTC
CDR3: CASSVELGGREQYF

V: TRBV5-1
J: TRBJ1-1
size: NA
D: NA
DNA: TGCGCCAGCAGTGGTTTGGGGGTGAACACTGAAGCTTTCTTT
CDR3: CASSGLGVNTEAFF

V: TRBV5-1
J: TRBJ1-4
size: NA
D: NA
DNA: TGCGCCAGCAGCTTCTCGCCCGAGGAAAAACTGTTTTTT
CDR3: CASSFSPEEKLFF

V: TRBV5-1
J: TRBJ2-5
size: NA
D: TRBD2
DNA: TGCGCCAGCAGCGACGGGACTAGCGGGGCCGAGACCCAGTACTTC
CDR3: CASSDGTSGAETQYF

V: TRBV30
J: TRBJ1-4
size: NA
D: NA
DNA: TGTGCCTGGAGTAGGGACTTCGTGGAGGAAAAACTGTTTTTT
CDR3: CAWSRDFVEEKLFF

V: TRBV7-9
J: TRBJ2-3
size: NA
D: TRBD1
DNA: TGTGCCAGCAGCAAGGGACAGGACGGCACAGATACGCAGTATTTT
CDR3: CASSKGQDGTDTQYF

V: TRBV28
J: TRBJ1-5
size: few
D: NA
DNA: TGTGCCAGCAGGTTACAGGGTGGCAATCAGCCCCAGCATTTT
CDR3: CASRLQGGNQPQHF

V: TRBV7-9
J: TRBJ1-1
size: NA
D: NA
DNA: TGTGCCAGCAGCTTAGCCCGGACTAACACTGAAGCTTTCTTT
CDR3: CASSLARTNTEAFF

V: TRBV5-1
J: TRBJ2-7
size: NA
D: TRBD1
DNA: TGCGCCAGCAGCGGGGATACAGGGGAATCATCCTACGAGCAGTACTTC
CDR3: CASSGDTGESSYEQYF

V: TRBV20-1
J: TRBJ1-1
size: once
D: NA
DNA: TGCAGTGCTAGTACAGGGACTAATGAAGCTTTCTTT
CDR3: CSASTGTNEAFF

V: TRBV5-4
J: TRBJ2-2
size: once
D: TRBD2
DNA: TGTGCCAGCAGCTTGGCCGGGGCTAGCGGGGGCCTGAACACCGGGGAGCTGTTTTTT
CDR3: CASSLAGASGGLNTGELFF

V: TRBV7-3
J: TRBJ2-2
size: NA
D: NA
DNA: TGTGCCAGCAGCCCCCTCGGTGGGGCCACCGGGGAGCTGTTTTTT
CDR3: CASSPLGGATGELFF

V: TRBV7-2
J: TRBJ1-5
size: NA
D: NA
DNA: TGTGCCAGCAGCCCCAGGGGAGAGGATCAGCCCCAGCATTTT
CDR3: CASSPRGEDQPQHF

V: TRBV5-5
J: TRBJ2-7
size: NA
D: NA
DNA: TGTGCCAGCAGCGGGGGAAAAGTGGGCTCCTACGAGCAGTACTTC
CDR3: CASSGGKVGSYEQYF

V: TRBV4-3
J: TRBJ2-3
size: NA
D: TRBD2
DNA: TGCGCCAGCAGCCACATGGGACTAGCGGGCACAGATACGCAGTATTTT
CDR3: CASSHMGLAGTDTQYF